This passage covers 13 T cell receptor beta chains from one sample sequenced in a study of tumor-infiltrating lymphocytes in primary liver carcinoma. It was unsorted whole blood that yielded blood RNA, and germline DNA was also extracted. Priming with a constant-region primer yielded TCR beta cDNA from about 510 ng total RNA. For TCR beta, libraries were produced by three nested multiplex PCR rounds using slightly modified ARM-PCR. A C-beta reverse primer and TRBV1-TRBV30 forward primers served in each of the first two PCR rounds, at about 9 cycles apiece. Each CDR3 protein gets one entry after TCRdb re-called the multiplex PCR reads with MiXCR. Of fewer than 400,000 distinct CDR3 sequences in the sample, about 60% were seen once. Sequenced sample: peripheral blood. The receptors were gathered from a man aged 35 to 55 with primary liver carcinoma and hepatitis B virus infection.

As regards this clonotype: A much more abundant neighbour one base away suggests this may be a read error. The rearrangement links TRBV6-1 to TRBJ2-7, with 7 nucleotides matching TRBD2. This CDR3 has 15 amino acids. The germline gives CDR1 MNHNS, CDR2 SASEGT. V was pared by 10 bases and J by 3 bases, with 15 bases of the junction left unmatched. CDR3 in amino acids: CANRALAAANYEQYF. CDR3 nucleotides: TGTGCCAACAGAGCCCTAGCGGCGGCAAACTACGAGCAGTACTTC.

This clonotype was seen many times. The chain is built from TRBV6-1 and TRBJ2-7; TRBD2 matches 7 bases. The trim removed 0 bases at V and 1 base at J, leaving 3 bases unmatched. CDR3 length: 15 amino acids. Germline-derived CDR1 and CDR2 are MNHNS and SASEGT. The CDR3 DNA reads as TGTGCCAGCAGTGAAGCGGGAGGGCCATCCTACGAGCAGTACTTC. Its protein product is CASSEAGGPSYEQYF.

This clonotype was seen more than once but under ten times. The rearrangement joins TRBV10-2 to TRBJ2-1; TRBD2 matches 8 bases. Germline-derived CDR1 and CDR2 are WSHSY and SAAADI. After removal of 5 bases from V and 7 bases from J, the junction contained 19 bases not matched to a gene. CDR3 length: 18 residues. This CDR3 reads CASSREGSGSARRNEQFF. The DNA of the CDR3 is TGCGCCAGCAGTAGGGAGGGGAGCGGGAGTGCCAGGAGGAATGAGCAGTTCTTC.

Notes on this clonotype: Possible read error: a much larger clone is one base away. In DNA, the CDR3 is TGTGCCAGCACCGGAGGGCCAGGCGCCGGGGAGCTGTTTTTT. This gives the protein CASTGGPGAGELFF. The rearrangement uses TRBV12-3 or TRBV12-4 and TRBJ2-2; tentatively, D is TRBD2 (6 bases). The CDR3 loop spans 14 amino acids. V was clipped by 7 bases and J by 6 bases, with 15 bases between them.

This clonotype was picked up one time. No DNA is shown, since the ends of the CDR3 on it are uncertain; the CDR3 is the one TCRdb lists. The rearrangement links TRBV4-2 to TRBJ1-2; the listed D gene, TRBD1, was not tested against the DNA. In germline, CDR1 is LGHNA, CDR2 YNFKEQ. The CDR3 region is 15 residues in length, termini included. CDR3 loop: CASSQQGGAGYGCTF.

In the case of this clonotype: One base away lies a much larger clone, so this may be a sequencing read error. The J gene is TRBJ2-7, the V gene TRBV11-1; 10 bases are shared with TRBD2. Germline V gene sequence: CDR1 SGHAT, CDR2 FQDESV (reference sequence). J gave up 7 bases and V 3 bases, and 9 bases lay outside the gene matches. This CDR3 contains 15 residues. The CDR3 nucleotides are TGTGCCAGCAGCTTGTACGCTAGCGGGAGAAGAGAGCAGTACTTC. Amino acid sequence: CASSLYASGRREQYF. Filled out from reference TRBV11-1 and TRBJ2-7, the complete variable domain reads EAEVAQSPRYKITEKSQAVAFWCDPISGHATLYWYRQILGQGPELLVQFQDESVVDDSQLPKDRFSAERLKGVDSTLKIQPAELGDSAMYLCASSLYASGRREQYFGPGTRLTVT.

In regard to this clonotype: The junction differs from germline at one of its ends, possibly a read error. The genes are TRBV12-3 or TRBV12-4 and TRBJ2-5, with D maybe TRBD2 (7 bases). This CDR3 contains 15 residues. Written as DNA, the CDR3 is TGTGCCGGCAGTTTGGCGGACGGGGGGCCAGAGACCCAGTACTTC. This translates into CAGSLADGGPETQYF.

This sequence joins TRBV12-3 or TRBV12-4 and TRBJ1-1; D unresolved. CDR3 length: 13 residues. Deletions cut 2 bases from V and 4 bases from J, with 8 bases between. The CDR3 DNA reads as TGTGCCAGCAGTTTATCCAGCAGCACTGAAGCTTTCTTT. This gives the protein CASSLSSSTEAFF.

In the case of this clonotype: This sequence may be a read error, since a much larger clone differs from it by one base. The CDR3 ends on some other residue instead of the conserved phenylalanine or tryptophan, so this is likely a read error. The genes are TRBV6-5 and TRBJ1-2, with 9 bases lining up with TRBD1. The germline V gene has CDR1 MNHEY and CDR2 SVGAGI. J gave up 7 bases and V 6 bases, and 12 bases lay outside the gene matches. The CDR3 spans 15 residues. Here the CDR3 reads CASRRAGDRGGGYTI. The CDR3 nucleotides read TGTGCCAGCAGACGCGCCGGAGACAGGGGGGGTGGCTACACCATC.

To note about this clonotype: Compared with germline, one end of the junction differs, possibly owing to a read error. The chain couples TRBV6-1 to TRBJ1-6, with 11 bases that match TRBD1. The CDR3 covers 15 residues. Germline assignment: CDR1 MNHNS and CDR2 SASEGT. For the CDR3, the DNA is TGTGCCAGCAGAGGACAGGGGGCCCATAATCCACCCCTCCACTTT. It specifies CASRGQGAHNPPLHF.

This clonotype has only a few counts. The chain recombines TRBV6-2 or TRBV6-3 with TRBJ2-5, with D tentatively TRBD1 (5 bases). The V end lost 5 bases, the J end lost 4 bases, and 14 bases lay between the germline ends. CDR1 MNHEY and CDR2 SVGEGT come from the germline V gene. The CDR3 has 14 amino acids. This CDR3 reads CASSPLRVGETQYF. The CDR3 coding sequence is TGTGCCAGCAGTCCCCTCAGGGTAGGAGAGACCCAGTACTTC.

The V and J genes are TRBV4-3 and TRBJ2-3, with D perhaps given as TRBD1 or TRBD2 (6 bases each). Trimming pared 3 bases from V and 4 bases from J, leaving 20 bases between. Germline-derived CDR1 and CDR2 are LGHNA and YSLEER. The CDR3 is 17 residues long. This CDR3 reads CASSHEGGRDNADTQYF. The CDR3 nucleotides read TGCGCCAGCAGCCATGAAGGGGGGCGGGACAATGCAGATACGCAGTATTTT.

This clonotype occurred once. The rearrangement links TRBV6-1 to TRBJ1-3; the D gene is possibly TRBD1 (6 bases). Germline V gene lookup returns CDR1 MNHNS and CDR2 SASEGT. The V end lost 8 bases, the J end lost 3 bases, and 32 bases lay between the germline ends. The CDR3 consists of 20 residues. This chain's CDR3 is CASGYSRHTGRFNFGNTIYF. CDR3 bases: TGTGCCAGCGGCTACTCGAGGCATACAGGGCGGTTCAACTTTGGAAACACCATATATTTT.